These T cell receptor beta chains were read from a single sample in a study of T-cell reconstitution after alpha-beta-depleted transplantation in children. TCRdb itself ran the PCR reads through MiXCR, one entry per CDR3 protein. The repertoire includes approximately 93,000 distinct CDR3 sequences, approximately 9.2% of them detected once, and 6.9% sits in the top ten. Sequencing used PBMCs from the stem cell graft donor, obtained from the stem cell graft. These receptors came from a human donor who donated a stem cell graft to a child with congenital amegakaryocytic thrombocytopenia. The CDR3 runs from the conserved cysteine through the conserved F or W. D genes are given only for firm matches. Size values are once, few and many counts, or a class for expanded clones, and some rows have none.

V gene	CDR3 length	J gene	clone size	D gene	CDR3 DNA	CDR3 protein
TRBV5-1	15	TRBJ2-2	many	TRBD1	TGCGCCAGCACCTATACAGGGGACAACACCGGGGAGCTGTTTTTT	CASTYTGDNTGELFF
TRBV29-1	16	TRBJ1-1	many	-	TGCAGCGTTGAAGGGATCCGGTACAGGGCAATCGCTGAAGCTTTCTTT	CSVEGIRYRAIAEAFF
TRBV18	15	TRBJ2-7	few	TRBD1	TGTGCCAGCTCACCAGACAGGGTTAGTCGGTACGAGCAGTACTTC	CASSPDRVSRYEQYF
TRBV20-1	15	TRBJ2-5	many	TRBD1	TGCAGTGCGGATCCGGGACAGGCAAATCAAGAGACCCAGTACTTC	CSADPGQANQETQYF
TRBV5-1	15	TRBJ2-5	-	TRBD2	TGCGCCAGCAGCCAGCGGGAGGGCGTCCAAGAGACCCAGTACTTC	CASSQREGVQETQYF
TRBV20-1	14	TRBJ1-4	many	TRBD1	TGCAGTGCTAGGTACAGGGGGACGAATGAAAAACTGTTTTTT	CSARYRGTNEKLFF
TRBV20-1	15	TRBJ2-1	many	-	TGCAGTGCTAATCGGAGGGGTCTACCCTACAATGAGCAGTTCTTC	CSANRRGLPYNEQFF
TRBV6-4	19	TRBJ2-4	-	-	TGTGCCAGCAGTGCCTCCGGGACACGATTACTACTAGCCAAAAACATTCAGTACTTC	CASSASGTRLLLAKNIQYF
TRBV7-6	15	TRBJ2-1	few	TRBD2	TGTGCCAGCAGCTTAGGCGCGGGGGAGGGCAATGAGCAGTTCTTC	CASSLGAGEGNEQFF
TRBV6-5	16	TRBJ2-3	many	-	TGTGCCAGCAGTCCTACTTTGGGGAACTCGGCAGATACGCAGTATTTT	CASSPTLGNSADTQYF
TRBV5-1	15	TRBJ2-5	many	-	TGCGCCAGCAGCTTGGGGACGGAAAGCCAAGAGACCCAGTACTTC	CASSLGTESQETQYF
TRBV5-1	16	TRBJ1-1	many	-	TGCGCCAGCAGCTTGGATCCGGGACATACGAACACTGAAGCTTTCTTT	CASSLDPGHTNTEAFF
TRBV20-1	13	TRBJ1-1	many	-	TGCAGTGCTAGAGATCGGATCTACACTGAAGCTTTCTTT	CSARDRIYTEAFF
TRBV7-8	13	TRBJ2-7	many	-	TGTGCCAGCAGTCGCGGCCCAGAGTACGAGCAGTACTTC	CASSRGPEYEQYF
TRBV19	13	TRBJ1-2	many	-	TGTGCCAGCGAACCGACAGGCACGTATGGCTACACCTTC	CASEPTGTYGYTF
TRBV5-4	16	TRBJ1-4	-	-	TGTGCCAGCAGCTGGGGGGGCCCTGGAACTAATGAAAAACTGTTTTTT	CASSWGGPGTNEKLFF
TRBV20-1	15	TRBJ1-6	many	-	TGCAGTGCTAGAGTGTGGGGGGCGATTAATTCACCCCTCCACTTT	CSARVWGAINSPLHF
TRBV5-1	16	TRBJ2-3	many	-	TGCGCCAGCAGCGTGCCCCAGCGGAATGCCGCAGATACGCAGTATTTT	CASSVPQRNAADTQYF
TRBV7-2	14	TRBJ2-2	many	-	TGTGCCAGCAGCTTATCCCGGGACACCGGGGAGCTGTTTTTT	CASSLSRDTGELFF
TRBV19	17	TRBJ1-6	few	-	TGTGCCAGTAGGGCCACGGGCGGCATCTCCTATAATTCACCCCTCCACTTT	CASRATGGISYNSPLHF
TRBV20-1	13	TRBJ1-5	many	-	TGCAGTGCTATTGAGTCAAGGAGCCAGCCCCAGCATTTT	CSAIESRSQPQHF
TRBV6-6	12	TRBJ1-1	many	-	TGTGCCAGCAGTTACGCGGACACTGAAGCTTTCTTT	CASSYADTEAFF
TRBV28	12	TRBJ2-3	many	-	TGTGCCAGCAGTTTATCCAGGGTTACGCAGTATTTT	CASSLSRVTQYF